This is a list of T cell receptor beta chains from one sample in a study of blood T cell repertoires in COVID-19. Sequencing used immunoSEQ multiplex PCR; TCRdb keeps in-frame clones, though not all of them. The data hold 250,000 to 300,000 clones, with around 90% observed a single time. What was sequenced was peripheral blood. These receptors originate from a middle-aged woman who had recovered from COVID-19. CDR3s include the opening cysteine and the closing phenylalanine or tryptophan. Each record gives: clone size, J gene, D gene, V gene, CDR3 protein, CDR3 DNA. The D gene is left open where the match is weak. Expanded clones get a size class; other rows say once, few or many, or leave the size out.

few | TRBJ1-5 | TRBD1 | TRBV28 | CASSLGDRQPQHF | TGTGCCAGCAGTTTAGGGGACAGGCAGCCCCAGCATTTT
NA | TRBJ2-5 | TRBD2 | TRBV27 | CASSLSGGRVMETQYF | TGTGCCAGCAGTTTATCGGGCGGGAGGGTTATGGAGACCCAGTACTTC
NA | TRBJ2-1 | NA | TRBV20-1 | CSASHSTYNEQFF | TGCAGTGCTAGTCACAGCACCTACAATGAGCAGTTCTTC
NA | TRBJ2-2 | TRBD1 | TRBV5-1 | CASSLDGQGWIGELFF | TGCGCCAGCAGCTTGGATGGACAGGGGTGGATCGGGGAGCTGTTTTTT
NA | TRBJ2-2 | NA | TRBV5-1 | CASMERGINTGELFF | TGCGCCAGCATGGAACGGGGGATCAACACCGGGGAGCTGTTTTTT
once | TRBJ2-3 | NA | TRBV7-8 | CASSLGLATDTQYF | TGTGCCAGCAGCTTAGGCCTAGCGACAGATACGCAGTATTTT
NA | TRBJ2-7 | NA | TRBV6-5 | CASSYGRLGYEQYF | TGTGCCAGCAGTTACGGCAGGTTGGGCTACGAGCAGTACTTC
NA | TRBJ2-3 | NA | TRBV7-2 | CASSSSRISTDTQYF | TGTGCCAGCAGCTCGTCTAGAATAAGCACAGATACGCAGTATTTT
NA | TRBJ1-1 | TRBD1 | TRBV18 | CASSPPGGQMNTEAFF | TGTGCCAGCTCACCGCCTGGGGGACAGATGAACACTGAAGCTTTCTTT
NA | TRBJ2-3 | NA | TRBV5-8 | CASSLSQVWTDTQYF | TGTGCCAGCAGCTTATCCCAGGTCTGGACAGATACGCAGTATTTT
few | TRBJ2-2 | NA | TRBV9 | CASSEGGENTGELFF | TGTGCCAGCAGCGAGGGCGGGGAGAACACCGGGGAGCTGTTTTTT
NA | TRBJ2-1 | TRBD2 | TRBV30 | CACQSGATYNEQFF | TGTGCCTGCCAAAGCGGGGCTACCTACAATGAGCAGTTCTTC
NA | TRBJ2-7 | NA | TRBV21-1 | CAIRDRVYEQYF | TGTGCCATCCGGGACAGGGTTTACGAGCAGTACTTC
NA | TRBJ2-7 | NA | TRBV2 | CASGSDYEQYF | TGTGCCAGCGGCTCTGATTACGAGCAGTACTTC
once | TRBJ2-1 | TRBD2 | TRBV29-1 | CSVGAGVVVNEQFF | TGCAGCGTGGGAGCGGGAGTAGTCGTCAATGAGCAGTTCTTC
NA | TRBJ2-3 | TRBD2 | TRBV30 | CAWSGSGSPDTQYF | TGTGCCTGGAGTGGAAGCGGGAGCCCAGATACGCAGTATTTT
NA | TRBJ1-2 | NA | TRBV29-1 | CSVETRDGYTF | TGCAGCGTTGAAACCCGAGATGGCTACACCTTC
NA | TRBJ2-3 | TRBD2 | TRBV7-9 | CASSDISGSSADTQYF | TGTGCCAGCAGCGATATAAGCGGGAGCAGCGCAGATACGCAGTATTTT
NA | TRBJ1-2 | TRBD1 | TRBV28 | CASRLPGQGEVIRF | TGTGCCAGCAGACTCCCGGGACAGGGGGAGGTGATCAGATTC
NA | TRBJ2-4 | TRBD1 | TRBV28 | CASSFLAGALTTTGGIQYF | TGTGCCAGCAGTTTTTTGGCGGGAGCCCTGACGACGACAGGGGGCATTCAGTACTTC
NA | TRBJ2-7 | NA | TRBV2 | CASSESVGGSYEQYF | TGTGCCAGCAGTGAGTCGGTGGGGGGCTCCTACGAGCAGTACTTC
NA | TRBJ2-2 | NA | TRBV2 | CASSDGLYGELFF | TGTGCCAGCAGTGATGGACTATACGGGGAGCTGTTTTTT
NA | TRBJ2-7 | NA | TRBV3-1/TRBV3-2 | CASSQDQVGLHF | TGTGCCAGCAGCCAAGATCAGGTCGGACTCCACTTC
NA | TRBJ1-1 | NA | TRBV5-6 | CASSLAGWVAEAFF | TGTGCCAGCAGCTTGGCCGGGTGGGTGGCTGAAGCTTTCTTT
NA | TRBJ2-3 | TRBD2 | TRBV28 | CASRDRTSGSPDTQYF | TGTGCCAGCCGTGACCGTACTAGCGGGAGTCCAGATACGCAGTATTTT
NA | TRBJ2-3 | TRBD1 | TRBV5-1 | CASSLESRETGADTQYF | TGCGCCAGCAGCTTGGAATCTCGCGAGACAGGGGCAGATACGCAGTATTTT
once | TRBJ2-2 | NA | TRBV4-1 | CASSQDQAATGELFF | TGCGCCAGCAGCCAAGATCAAGCGGCCACCGGGGAGCTGTTTTTT
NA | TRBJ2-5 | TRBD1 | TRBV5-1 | CASSIGTGQTQETQYF | TGCGCCAGCAGCATTGGTACGGGACAGACCCAAGAGACCCAGTACTTC
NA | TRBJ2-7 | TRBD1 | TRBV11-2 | CASSTGQGAEQYF | TGTGCCAGCAGTACGGGACAGGGGGCCGAGCAGTACTTC
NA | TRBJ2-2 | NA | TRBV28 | CASRALAGNTGELFF | TGTGCCAGCAGGGCACTAGCAGGGAACACCGGGGAGCTGTTTTTT
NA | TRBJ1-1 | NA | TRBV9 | CASSVGGPGRLNTEAFF | TGTGCCAGCAGCGTGGGGGGTCCGGGACGTTTGAACACTGAAGCTTTCTTT
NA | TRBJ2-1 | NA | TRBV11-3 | CASSLGGDNEQFF | TGTGCCAGCAGCTTAGGAGGTGACAATGAGCAGTTCTTC
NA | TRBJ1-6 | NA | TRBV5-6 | CASSRGGNSPLHF | TGTGCCAGCAGCCGGGGAGGGAATTCACCCCTCCACTTT